The sequence of this T cell receptor beta chain was determined in a study of cytomegalovirus exposure and HLA in healthy donors. At the level of the study: Researchers previously reported finding more than 100 million unique TCR beta sequences from about 170 million T cells. Study results and limitations: Later analysis indicated greater clonal expansion among HLA-associated TCR beta chains than among equally common other chains. Certain indistinguishable V segments, among them TRBV6-2 and TRBV6-3, were excluded.

The donors were healthy bone marrow donors. With respect to this clone: As yet, its antigen is unknown.

V dropped 2 bases and J dropped 5; count of bases not matched to a gene: 7. The CDR3 spans 14 residues. CDR1 and CDR2 from the germline V gene are SGHNT and YYREEE (reference sequence). In the PCR, 60 Vbeta and 13 Jbeta primers were used. Assay used: immunoSEQ multiplex PCR; TCRdb lists only in-frame clones, some missing. The sample lists about 160,000 clones, almost 80% occurring once. The TCR was taken from a woman aged 45-59 years in good health and CMV-seropositive. The sequencing sample was made of PBMCs. The chain employs TRBV5-4 and TRBJ2-7; 7 bases map to TRBD1. The CDR3 DNA is TGTGCCAGCAGCTTAGACAGGGCAATCCACGAGCAGTACTTC. Translated: CASSLDRAIHEQYF.